Below are 21 T cell receptor beta chains sequenced from a single sample in a study of blood T cell repertoires in COVID-19. Profiled with immunoSEQ multiplex PCR; TCRdb holds only in-frame clones, not every one. The table includes approximately 220,000 clones, about 86% detected once. Sequencing was carried out using PBMCs or T cells enriched from blood (not recorded which). Every receptor here comes from a woman aged 40 to 50 with acute COVID-19.

Remarks on this clone: At one of its ends the junction is not consistent with the germline gene, which may arise from a read error. V usage is TRBV12-3 or TRBV12-4 and J usage is TRBJ2-7, with TRBD1 identical over 10 bases. The CDR3 sequence is 13 residues long. This chain's CDR3 is CASSPTQMGQGSF. CDR3 DNA sequence: TGTGCCAGCAGTCCAACTCAAATGGGACAGGGGTCCTTC.

The genes are TRBV28 and TRBJ1-6; D unresolved. Per germline, CDR1 MDHEN and CDR2 SYDVKM. V was cut by 5 bases and J by 9 bases, with 11 bases left in between. This CDR3 is built from 13 residues. The CDR3: CASSGRVGSPLHF. CDR3 nucleotide sequence: TGTGCCAGCAGTGGGAGGGTGGGTTCACCCCTCCACTTT.

The genes are TRBV6-1 and TRBJ1-2; weak D call: TRBD1 (6 bases). The CDR3 loop spans 15 amino acids. Germline V CDR1 and CDR2: MNHNS, SASEGT. Trimming cost V 0 bases and J 8 bases, with 16 bases left between them. Written as DNA, the CDR3 is TGTGCCAGCAGTGAAGCTACCGGGTATGGGGGCGGCTACACCTTC. It codes for CASSEATGYGGGYTF.

This clone appeared a single time. This chain uses TRBV19 with TRBJ2-3; 12 nucleotides align to TRBD2. The CDR3 covers 16 residues. Unmatched junction bases numbered 6, after V lost 5 bases and J lost 3 bases. Germline CDR1 reads LNHDA; CDR2 reads SQIVND (reference sequence). The CDR3 loop reads CASSRRLAGVTDTQYF. The DNA for the CDR3 is TGTGCCAGTAGTCGCCGACTAGCGGGAGTGACAGATACGCAGTATTTT.

CDR3 nucleotides: TGTGCCAGCAGCTTCCCCCGGGACAGGGGGCGCCCAGATACGCAGTATTTT. Translating it yields CASSFPRDRGRPDTQYF. This chain links TRBV11-2 with TRBJ2-3; 12 bases fit TRBD1. V shed 3 bases, J shed 4 bases, and the junction held 8 bases outside the gene matches. There are 17 residues in the CDR3. Germline CDR1 and CDR2: SGHAT and FQNNGV.

This clone was observed a single time. V and J are TRBV14 and TRBJ2-2; TRBD2 agrees at 7 bases. The CDR3 loop spans 17 amino acids. Germline CDR1 and CDR2: SGHDN and FVKESK. J lost 5 bases, V lost 0 bases, and 9 bases had no gene match. This CDR3 is CASSQDHLRERTGELFF. The CDR3 DNA is TGTGCCAGCAGCCAAGATCATTTGCGGGAGAGGACCGGGGAGCTGTTTTTT.

V usage is TRBV11-2 and J usage is TRBJ2-5; D gene unclear. The CDR3 length is 10 residues. V dropped 5 bases and J dropped 5 bases, with 3 bases sitting between them. Germline V gives CDR1 SGHAT, CDR2 FQNNGV. For the CDR3, the DNA is TGTGCCAGCAGCCATGAGACCCAGTACTTC. As protein: CASSHETQYF.

This clone showed up just once. The rearrangement uses TRBV5-8 and TRBJ2-3, with D perhaps matching TRBD2 (5 bases). This CDR3 contains 14 residues. With 1 base removed from V and 1 base from J, the gap between germline ends came to 7 bases. The germline gives CDR1 SGHTS, CDR2 YDEGEE. CDR3: CASSLRRRTDTQYF. The CDR3 DNA reads TGTGCCAGCAGCTTGAGGAGGCGCACAGATACGCAGTATTTT.

The chain couples TRBV28 to TRBJ2-5; 7 bases are shared with TRBD2. Unmatched junction bases numbered 17, after V lost 6 bases and J lost 7 bases. The CDR3 totals 16 residues. CDR1 MDHEN and CDR2 SYDVKM come from the germline V gene. The CDR3: CASSPGSLASKTTQYF. The CDR3 DNA sequence: TGTGCCAGCAGCCCCGGTTCACTAGCGAGTAAGACGACCCAGTACTTC.

V is TRBV24-1 and J is TRBJ2-1; no reliable D call. V was pared by 3 bases and J by 8 bases, with 7 bases between. The CDR3 spans 12 residues. Germline CDR1 reads KGHDR; CDR2 reads SFDVKD. CDR3 nucleotides: TGTGCCACCAGTGATCGCAGGTATGAGCAGTTCTTC. This translates into CATSDRRYEQFF.

The J gene is TRBJ2-5, the V gene TRBV7-9; no reliable D call. The CDR3 length is 14 residues. V was trimmed by 3 bases and J by 4 bases, leaving 12 bases between them. Germline V gene data show CDR1 as SEHNR and CDR2 as FQNEAQ (reference sequence). CDR3: CASSFMTSLETQYF. CDR3 nucleotide sequence: TGTGCCAGCAGCTTCATGACAAGCTTAGAGACCCAGTACTTC.

This chain joins TRBV19 and TRBJ1-1, with 7 bases identical to TRBD1. J gave up 4 bases and V 3 bases, and 5 bases lay outside the gene matches. Germline V gives CDR1 LNHDA, CDR2 SQIVND (reference sequence). The CDR3 has 14 amino acids. The CDR3 reads CASSIQGVSTEAFF. The CDR3, as DNA: TGTGCCAGTAGTATTCAGGGGGTCAGCACTGAAGCTTTCTTT.

The sample holds one count of this clone. V is TRBV9 and J is TRBJ2-7, with D uncertain. The CDR3 totals 11 residues. The ends were cut back, 4 bases at V and 4 bases at J, with 6 bases in the middle. Germline CDR1 SGDLS, CDR2 YYNGEE. The CDR3 is CASSLGYEQYF. DNA for the CDR3: TGTGCCAGCAGCCTCGGGTACGAGCAGTACTTC. The full variable domain, completed using reference TRBV9 and TRBJ2-7, is DSGVTQTPKHLITATGQRVTLRCSPRSGDLSVYWYQQSLDQGLQFLIQYYNGEERAKGNILERFSAQQFPDLHSELNLSSLELGDSALYFCASSLGYEQYFGPGTRLTVT.

The genes are TRBV18 and TRBJ1-2; possible D gene TRBD1, 5 bases. V gave up 3 bases and J gave up 4 bases, with 18 bases separating them. The CDR3 covers 16 residues. Germline V lookup: CDR1 KGHSH, CDR2 LQKENI. CDR3 nucleotide sequence: TGTGCCAGCTCACCGATCGAAAGGGGAGGGTCCTATGGCTACACCTTC. Translating it yields CASSPIERGGSYGYTF. The variable domain in full, completed from reference TRBV18 and TRBJ1-2, reads NAGVMQNPRHLVRRRGQEARLRCSPMKGHSHVYWYRQLPEEGLKFMVYLQKENIIDESGMPKERFSAEFPKEGPSILRIQQVVRGDSAAYFCASSPIERGGSYGYTFGSGTRLTVV.

The V gene is TRBV5-4, the J gene TRBJ2-3, with 7 nucleotides matching TRBD2. Losses at the gene ends were 4 bases for V and 5 bases for J; bases not matched to a gene: 13. This CDR3 is built from 16 residues. The germline V gene has CDR1 SGHNT and CDR2 YYREEE (reference sequence). This chain's CDR3 is CASSGSGAGFLDTQYF. The CDR3 region has the DNA TGTGCCAGCAGCGGAAGCGGGGCCGGGTTTTTAGATACGCAGTATTTT.

The chain combines TRBV6-2 or TRBV6-3 with TRBJ1-2, with D unclear. This CDR3 comprises 12 residues. Germline CDR1 MNHEY, CDR2 SVGEGT. The V and J ends lost 2 bases and 2 bases respectively, with 3 bases between them. As DNA, the CDR3 is TGTGCCAGCAGTTACCTGAACTATGGCTACACCTTC. This codes for CASSYLNYGYTF.

The rearrangement joins TRBV28 to TRBJ1-5; TRBD1 is a possible D gene (6 bases). CDR1 and CDR2 (germline): MDHEN, SYDVKM. The CDR3 has 15 residues. Trimming shortened V by 1 base and J by 9 bases, and 16 bases separated the two germline ends. CDR3 bases: TGTGCCAGCAGTTTATTCCGGGACACGTCTGCGCCCCAGCATTTT. It specifies CASSLFRDTSAPQHF.

The gene calls are TRBV28 and TRBJ2-3; TRBD2 matches at 7 bases. Germline loops: CDR1 MDHEN, CDR2 SYDVKM. V lost 10 bases to trimming and J lost 6 bases; unmatched junction nucleotides: 13. The CDR3 sequence is 14 residues long. The CDR3 DNA reads TGTGCCACCCTACTAGCGTATAAAGCCGATACGCAGTATTTT. It yields the protein CATLLAYKADTQYF.

J is TRBJ2-3 and V is TRBV18; 7 bases map to TRBD1. In germline, CDR1 is KGHSH, CDR2 LQKENI. V shed 5 bases and J 1 base; nucleotides not matched to a gene: 6. The CDR3 consists of 15 residues. The CDR3 DNA follows: TGTGCCAGCTCAAGGGGACAGCTACGCACAGATACGCAGTATTTT. Translating gives CASSRGQLRTDTQYF.

This clone appeared once. CDR3 sequence reads: CASQVGRGPGNTIYF. CDR3 DNA: TGTGCCAGCCAGGTCGGCAGGGGGCCTGGAAACACCATATATTTT. The rearrangement joins TRBV27 to TRBJ1-3; 8 bases align to TRBD1. The CDR3 spans 15 residues. CDR1 is MNHEY and CDR2 is SMNVEV in the germline V gene (reference sequence). J lost 2 bases, V lost 8 bases, and 8 bases had no gene match.

This chain connects TRBV19 to TRBJ1-1; 7 nucleotides line up with TRBD1. Unmatched junction bases numbered 4, after V lost 8 bases and J lost 4 bases. Germline V lookup: CDR1 LNHDA, CDR2 SQIVND (reference sequence). The CDR3 has 12 residues. DNA for the CDR3: TGTGCCAGTGGGGGACAGTCCACTGAAGCTTTCTTT. This gives the protein CASGGQSTEAFF.